This T cell receptor beta chain was identified in a study of siplizumab effects on memory and regulatory T cells. Germline V gene lookup returns CDR1 KGHSH and CDR2 LQKENI. The V and J ends lost 5 bases and 5 bases, in that order; junction bases with no gene match: 7. This CDR3 has 15 residues. Study outcomes and limitations: Siplizumab caused a significant drop in alloreactive sequences traceable to unstimulated CD4+ memory cells. Treatment with siplizumab left mappable alloreactive CD4+ clones averaging approximately 68% Treg-derived, compared with 25% to 30% in controls. No more than a minor fraction of alloreactive clones could be traced back to unstimulated subsets. Unstimulated naive T cells seemed to show more diversity than memory cells did, and they also seemed to be among the major contributors to the alloresponse.

Libraries were prepared by immunoSEQ multiplex PCR; TCRdb keeps only in-frame clonotypes and omits some of them. The sample records about 100,000 clones, 92% being singletons. About this clone itself: What it recognizes is unknown.

The source material was Tregs sorted from blood. The rearrangement links TRBV18 to TRBJ1-5; the match to TRBD1 covers 9 bases. The receptor's source is a human donor in good health. This CDR3 reads CASSRDRETDQPQHF. CDR3 DNA sequence: TGTGCCAGCTCAAGGGACAGGGAAACAGATCAGCCCCAGCATTTT.